This section outlines one TCR beta chain sequence together with its context. This sample stems from a study of blood T cell repertoires in COVID-19. Study-wide context: From T cells, B-cell-depleted T cells, or PBMCs came the material, which was cDNA or gDNA.

The CDR3 has 15 residues. V lost 7 bases to trimming and J lost 0 bases, with 11 bases between them. Germline V gene data show CDR1 as SGHKS and CDR2 as YYEKEE (reference sequence). As originally analysed: The assay estimated nucleated cells by amplifying reference gene primers. This table comes from immunoSEQ multiplex PCR, and its TCRdb copy is limited to in-frame clones, with some not included. D and trimming were read from the DNA, whereas the V and J calls and clone size are those reported in that table. The sample has approximately 130,000 clones; over 60% are singletons. The origin of this receptor is a human donor in a cohort sampled during active COVID-19. Sequencing was carried out using peripheral blood. The chain has TRBV5-5 and TRBJ2-6, with unresolved D. The CDR3 nucleotides are TGTGCCAGCCTTCTTTTTAGCTCTGGGGCCAACGTCCTGACTTTC. Translated: CASLLFSSGANVLTF.